The T cell receptor (beta chain) described here comes from a study of T-cell reconstitution after alpha-beta-depleted transplantation in children. V lost 4 bases to trimming and J lost 5 bases; unmatched junction nucleotides: 4. Germline CDR1 and CDR2: SGHRS and YFSETQ. The CDR3 has 14 amino acids. A remark on this clonotype: Antigen unknown.

Findings of the study overall: Some patients showed high day-60 TCRbeta diversity, which derived from surviving recipient T cells and thymic progenitors. Newly made T cells mostly supplied T-cell counts and diversity one year after transplant. Expanded graft clones, several hundred of them, were reportedly the source of alpha-beta T cells about two months after transplant.

Preparing the TCRbeta library involved the use of unique molecular identifiers. A single record per CDR3 protein comes from TCRdb applying MiXCR to the PCR reads. The table shows under 250,000 distinct CDR3 sequences, with roughly 15% occurring only once. The TCR was taken from a male patient aged 2 to 9 who had a stem cell transplant for acute lymphoblastic leukemia, so the T cells may come from the graft donor. The gene calls are TRBV5-1 and TRBJ2-5, with 11 bases lining up with TRBD1. The material was PBMCs, mostly from graft donor cells, obtained 360 days after TCRalphabeta/CD19-depleted stem cell transplant. In DNA, the CDR3 is TGCGCCAGCAGCGGGGACAGGGGGTCGGAGACCCAGTACTTC. This gives the protein CASSGDRGSETQYF.